The clone carrying this TCR beta chain occurred once. This entry is derived from a study of neoadjuvant anti-PD-1 for oral cavity cancer. Study in general: Non-progressing patients received a fourth nivolumab dose near day 43, then surgery on days 50-56.

These newly diagnosed stage II-IVA oral cavity squamous cell carcinoma patients had no prior systemic or radiation treatment. Trimming cost V 3 bases and J 3 bases, with 12 bases left between them. The germline V gene encodes CDR1 MNHEY and CDR2 SVGAGI. The CDR3 spans 14 residues. Most PBMC samples had approximately 470 ng input DNA in six replicates. Measured with immunoSEQ multiplex PCR; TCRdb has only the in-frame clones, and not every one. The sample includes 75,000 or so clones, roughly 80% of them seen just once. This chain uses TRBV6-5 with TRBJ2-7; no definite D call. The sequence derives from a person aged 40 to 85 with oral cavity squamous cell carcinoma. The sample in question was PBMCs, obtained before nivolumab (anti-PD-1) treatment. The CDR3 nucleotides read TGTGCCAGCAGTTATTGGGGTTCAGGCTACGAGCAGTACTTC. Amino acid sequence: CASSYWGSGYEQYF.